This is a list of T cell receptor beta chains from one sample in a study of identical twins. TCRdb re-derived calls from the 5' RACE reads in MiXCR, one entry per CDR3 protein. The sample holds 500,000 to 700,000 distinct CDR3 sequences, under 8.5% seen once. These same records also appear under a second study, on yellow fever vaccine responses in identical twins.

The source material was PBMCs. The receptors were sampled from a young woman in good health. The CDR3 runs from the conserved cysteine through the conserved F or W. The D gene is left open where the match is weak. Part of the rows lack a size; the others show once, few, many or a class for expanded clones.

d_call clone_size j_call v_call cdr3_aa cdr3_nt
TRBD1 many TRBJ2-3 TRBV27 CASRHGTGADTQYF TGTGCCAGCAGACACGGGACAGGGGCAGATACGCAGTATTTT
TRBD2 many TRBJ2-2 TRBV11-2 CASSLVGGSTGELFF TGTGCCAGCAGCTTAGTGGGGGGGAGCACCGGGGAGCTGTTTTTT
- many TRBJ2-5 TRBV5-1 CASSLAAGGETQYF TGCGCCAGCAGCTTGGCCGCGGGTGGTGAGACCCAGTACTTC
TRBD2 many TRBJ2-1 TRBV24-1 CATSDPTSGSYNEQFF TGTGCCACCAGTGACCCGACTAGCGGCTCTTACAATGAGCAGTTCTTC
- many TRBJ1-1 TRBV3-1 CASSQDEGEGSTEAFF TGTGCCAGCAGCCAAGATGAGGGGGAGGGAAGCACTGAAGCTTTCTTT
- many TRBJ1-4 TRBV28 CASSLRSEKLFF TGTGCCAGCAGTTTAAGGAGCGAAAAACTGTTTTTT
- - TRBJ1-2 TRBV19 CASSNGWAEFGYTF TGTGCCAGTAGTAACGGATGGGCCGAATTTGGCTACACCTTC
- few TRBJ2-1 TRBV20-1 CSRQRPGSNEQFF TGCAGCCGCCAAAGACCAGGGTCCAATGAGCAGTTCTTC
- many TRBJ1-1 TRBV6-1 CASSGGATVNTEAFF TGTGCCAGCAGTGGAGGGGCGACGGTGAACACTGAAGCTTTCTTT
- few TRBJ1-1 TRBV20-1 CSASGGAQVNTEAFF TGCAGTGCTAGCGGGGGCGCCCAAGTGAACACTGAAGCTTTCTTT
TRBD2 few TRBJ2-5 TRBV4-1 CASSQGTSGGMQETQYF TGCGCCAGCAGCCAAGGGACTAGCGGGGGAATGCAAGAGACCCAGTACTTC
- many TRBJ2-6 TRBV29-1 CSVISAGANVLTF TGCAGCGTCATTTCGGCCGGGGCCAACGTCCTGACTTTC
- - TRBJ2-3 TRBV6-5 CASSYSRLEREYF TGTGCCAGCAGTTACTCGAGACTGGAGAGGGAGTATTTT
TRBD1 few TRBJ2-7 TRBV10-3 CAISAGQGAGEQYF TGTGCCATCAGTGCGGGACAGGGGGCGGGTGAGCAGTACTTC
- many TRBJ1-5 TRBV6-5 CASSTEGTPNQPQHF TGTGCCAGCAGTACCGAGGGGACACCCAATCAGCCCCAGCATTTT
- - TRBJ1-1 TRBV25-1 CASSEYGSNTEAFF TGTGCCAGCAGTGAATATGGGAGCAACACTGAAGCTTTCTTT
- - TRBJ2-1 TRBV28 CASVGPADIHEQFF TGTGCCAGCGTGGGACCAGCGGACATCCATGAACAGTTCTTC
TRBD2 few TRBJ2-3 TRBV5-1 CASSASGNVPDTQYF TGCGCCAGCAGCGCAAGCGGGAACGTCCCAGATACGCAGTATTTT